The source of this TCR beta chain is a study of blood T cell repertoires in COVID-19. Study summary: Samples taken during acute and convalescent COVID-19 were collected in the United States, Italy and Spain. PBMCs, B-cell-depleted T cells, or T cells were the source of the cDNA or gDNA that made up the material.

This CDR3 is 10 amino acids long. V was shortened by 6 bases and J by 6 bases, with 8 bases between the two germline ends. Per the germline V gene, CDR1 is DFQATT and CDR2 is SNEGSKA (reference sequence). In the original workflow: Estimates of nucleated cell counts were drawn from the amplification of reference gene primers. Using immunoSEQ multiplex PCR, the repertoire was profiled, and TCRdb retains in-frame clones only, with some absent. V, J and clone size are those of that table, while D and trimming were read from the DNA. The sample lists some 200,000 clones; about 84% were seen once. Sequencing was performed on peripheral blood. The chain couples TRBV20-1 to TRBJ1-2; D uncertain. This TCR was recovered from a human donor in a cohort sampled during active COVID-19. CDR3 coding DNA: TGCAGTGCCGTGAGGGATGGCTACACCTTC. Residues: CSAVRDGYTF.